Below, one TCR beta chain is given with its context. Seattle patient enrollment occurred during active infection, with longitudinal follow-up thereafter. In the authors' methods: Amplifying reference gene primers gave estimates of nucleated cell counts. Sequenced by immunoSEQ multiplex PCR; TCRdb stores in-frame clones only, minus some. V, J and clone size reflect that table, while D and trimming were determined from the DNA. The table lists about 270,000 clones, approximately 84% of them singletons. The CDR3 has 17 residues. Germline CDR1 is MNHEY and CDR2 is SMNVEV (reference sequence). V lost 5 bases, J lost 4 bases, and 15 bases stayed unmatched. The data are from a study of blood T cell repertoires in COVID-19. Turning to the study itself: Researchers got acute and convalescent COVID-19 samples from the United States, Italy and Spain. Nucleic acid was either cDNA or gDNA, and it came from T cells, B-cell-depleted T cells, or PBMCs.

The sample taken for sequencing was peripheral blood. This clonotype was sampled from a human donor with COVID-19, enrolled during active disease. The donor label of this sample is uncertain. V gene TRBV27 combines with J gene TRBJ1-1; 8 bases are shared with TRBD1. The DNA for the CDR3 is TGTGCCAGCAGTCCCTTAAAGCAGACAGGGGAGGTCACTGAAGCTTTCTTT. It translates to CASSPLKQTGEVTEAFF.